This T cell receptor beta chain was captured by sequencing in a study of blood T cell repertoires in COVID-19. Study background: The United States, Italy and Spain provided the acute and convalescent COVID-19 samples.

Trimming removed 3 bases from V and 7 bases from J, with 9 bases in between. The length of the CDR3 is 13 residues. Per germline, CDR1 KGHDR and CDR2 SFDVKD. Sequenced by immunoSEQ multiplex PCR; TCRdb stores in-frame clones only, minus some. This table holds 50,000 to 75,000 clones, around 80% found once. The chain links TRBV24-1 to TRBJ1-5, with no clear D. This TCR derives from a man aged 55 to 70 with acute or convalescent COVID-19. Sequencing was carried out using peripheral blood. The CDR3 here is CATSDRHTQPQHF. CDR3 DNA: TGTGCCACCAGTGATCGACATACCCAGCCCCAGCATTTT.